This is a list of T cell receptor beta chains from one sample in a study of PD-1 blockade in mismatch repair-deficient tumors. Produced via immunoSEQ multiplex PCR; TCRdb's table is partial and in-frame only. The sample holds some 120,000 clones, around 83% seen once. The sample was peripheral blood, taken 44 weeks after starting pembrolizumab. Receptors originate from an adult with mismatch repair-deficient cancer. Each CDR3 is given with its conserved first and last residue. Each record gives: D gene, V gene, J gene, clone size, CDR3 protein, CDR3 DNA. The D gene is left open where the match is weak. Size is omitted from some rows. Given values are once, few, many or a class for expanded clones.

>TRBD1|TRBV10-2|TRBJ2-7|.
CASSGGDRSEQYF
TGCGCCAGCAGTGGGGGGGACAGGAGCGAGCAGTACTTC
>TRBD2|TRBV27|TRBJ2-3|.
CASSLVSREGLFDTQYF
TGTGCCAGCAGTTTAGTCTCGCGGGAGGGCTTGTTTGATACGCAGTATTTT
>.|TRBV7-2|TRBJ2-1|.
CASRRNGGTNEQFF
TGTGCCAGCAGGCGAAATGGGGGAACGAATGAGCAGTTCTTC
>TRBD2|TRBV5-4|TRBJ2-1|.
CASSLKTSGSSYNEQFF
TGTGCCAGCAGCTTGAAAACTAGCGGGAGCTCCTACAATGAGCAGTTCTTC
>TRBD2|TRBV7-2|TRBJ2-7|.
CASSFTGTSGTAYEQYF
TGTGCCAGCAGCTTCACTGGGACTAGCGGGACCGCCTACGAGCAGTACTTC
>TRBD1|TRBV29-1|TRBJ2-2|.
CSVKRRTGVAGELFF
TGCAGCGTTAAGAGAAGGACAGGGGTGGCCGGGGAGCTGTTTTTT
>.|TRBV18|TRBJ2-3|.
CASSLGRAIDTQYF
TGTGCCAGCTCACTGGGCAGGGCCATAGATACGCAGTATTTT
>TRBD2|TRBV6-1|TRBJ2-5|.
CASSELGGRAQTQYF
TGTGCCAGCAGTGAATTGGGCGGGAGGGCGCAGACCCAGTACTTC
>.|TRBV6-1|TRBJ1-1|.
CASSGTGFGTEAFF
TGTGCCAGCAGTGGGACGGGTTTTGGCACTGAAGCTTTCTTT
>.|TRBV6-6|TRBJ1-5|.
CASSYSRDSNQPQHF
TGTGCCAGCAGTTACTCGAGGGACAGCAATCAGCCCCAGCATTTT
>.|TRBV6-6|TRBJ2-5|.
CASSYRVVETQYF
TGTGCCAGCAGTTACAGGGTGGTAGAGACCCAGTACTTC
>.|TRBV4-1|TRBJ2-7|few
CASSQVTSYEQYF
TGCGCCAGCAGCCAAGTTACCTCCTACGAGCAGTACTTC
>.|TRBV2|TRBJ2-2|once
CASWMSGDTGELFF
TGTGCCAGCTGGATGTCAGGGGACACCGGGGAGCTGTTTTTT
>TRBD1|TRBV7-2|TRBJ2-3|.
CASSWIQGSDTQYF
TGTGCCAGCAGCTGGATACAGGGGTCAGATACGCAGTATTTT
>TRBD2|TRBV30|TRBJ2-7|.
CAWSGGRGYEQYF
TGTGCCTGGAGTGGCGGGAGGGGCTACGAGCAGTACTTC
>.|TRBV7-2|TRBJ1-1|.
CASSLEGGNTEAFF
TGTGCCAGCAGCTTAGAGGGGGGCAACACTGAAGCTTTCTTT
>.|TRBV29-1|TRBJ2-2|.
CSVASCGDTGELFF
TGCAGCGTTGCTTCCTGCGGGGACACCGGGGAGCTGTTTTTT
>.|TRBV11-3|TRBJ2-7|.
CASSQDFKPYEQYF
TGTGCCAGCAGCCAGGACTTTAAACCCTACGAGCAGTACTTC
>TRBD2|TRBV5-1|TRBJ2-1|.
CASSLALAGANEQFF
TGCGCCAGCAGCTTGGCCTTAGCGGGAGCAAACGAGCAGTTCTTC
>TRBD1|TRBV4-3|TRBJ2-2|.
CASSQDPRGHAGELFF
TGCGCCAGCAGCCAAGACCCAAGGGGGCATGCCGGGGAGCTGTTTTTT
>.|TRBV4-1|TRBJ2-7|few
CASSQGQGTPVAAF
TGCGCCAGCAGCCAAGGGCAGGGAACACCCGTCGCAGCTTTC
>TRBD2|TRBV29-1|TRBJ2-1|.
CSVGKGTGLAGEEQFF
TGCAGCGTTGGAAAAGGGACGGGACTAGCGGGAGAGGAGCAGTTCTTC
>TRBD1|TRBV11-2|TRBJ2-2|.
CASSLADRPANTGELFF
TGTGCCAGCAGCTTAGCGGACAGGCCCGCGAACACCGGGGAGCTGTTTTTT
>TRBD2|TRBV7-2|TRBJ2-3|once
CASSLGVRGSKADTQYF
TGTGCCAGCAGCTTGGGTGTACGCGGGAGTAAGGCAGATACGCAGTATTTT
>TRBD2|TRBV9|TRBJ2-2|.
CASSVAGGAPGELFF
TGTGCCAGCAGCGTAGCGGGAGGGGCGCCCGGGGAGCTGTTTTTT
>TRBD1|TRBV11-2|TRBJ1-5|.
CASSIGTGNQPQHF
TGTGCCAGCAGCATAGGGACAGGCAATCAGCCCCAGCATTTT
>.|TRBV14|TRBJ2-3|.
CASSRRTGTPSTDTQYF
TGTGCCAGCAGCCGAAGAACCGGGACCCCGAGCACAGATACGCAGTATTTT
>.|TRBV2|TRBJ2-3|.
CASLVTDTQYF
TGTGCCAGCTTGGTCACAGATACGCAGTATTTT
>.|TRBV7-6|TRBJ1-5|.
CASSLDDSSNQPQHF
TGTGCCAGCAGCTTAGACGACAGTAGCAATCAGCCCCAGCATTTT
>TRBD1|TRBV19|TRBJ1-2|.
CASSRYRGDDYGYTF
TGTGCCAGTAGTCGATACAGGGGAGACGACTATGGCTACACCTTC
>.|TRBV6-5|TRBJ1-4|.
CASGPIGGEKLFF
TGTGCCAGCGGCCCAATCGGGGGTGAAAAACTGTTTTTT
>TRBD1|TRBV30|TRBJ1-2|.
CAWSMTGVGGYTF
TGTGCCTGGAGTATGACAGGGGTGGGCGGCTACACCTTC
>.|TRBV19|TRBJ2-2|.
CASSTGQAESPGELFF
TGTGCCAGTAGTACCGGGCAGGCGGAGAGCCCCGGGGAGCTGTTTTTT
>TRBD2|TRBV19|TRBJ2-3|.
CASSMASGRRADTQYF
TGTGCCAGTAGTATGGCTAGCGGGAGGAGGGCAGATACGCAGTATTTT
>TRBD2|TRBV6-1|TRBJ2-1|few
CASSSASGNTDEQFF
TGTGCCAGCAGCTCAGCTAGCGGGAATACTGATGAGCAGTTCTTC
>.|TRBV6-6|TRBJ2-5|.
CASSVTGQETQYF
TGTGCCAGCAGTGTGACAGGACAAGAGACCCAGTACTTC